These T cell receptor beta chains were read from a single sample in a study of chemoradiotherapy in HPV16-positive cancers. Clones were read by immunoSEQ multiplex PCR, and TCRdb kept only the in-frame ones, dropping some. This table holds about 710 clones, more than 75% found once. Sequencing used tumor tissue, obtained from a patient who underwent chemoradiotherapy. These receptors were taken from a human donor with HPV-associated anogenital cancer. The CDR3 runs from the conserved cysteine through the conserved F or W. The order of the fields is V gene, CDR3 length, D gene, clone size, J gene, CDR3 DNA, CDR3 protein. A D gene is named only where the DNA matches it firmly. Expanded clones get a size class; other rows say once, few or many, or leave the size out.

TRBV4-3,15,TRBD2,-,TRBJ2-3,TGCGCCAGCAGCCATGAGCGGGGGGGCACAGATACGCAGTATTTT,CASSHERGGTDTQYF
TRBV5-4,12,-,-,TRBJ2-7,TGTGCCAGCAGCTCAAACACCTACGAGCAGTACTTC,CASSSNTYEQYF
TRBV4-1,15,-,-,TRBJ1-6,TGCGCCAGCAGCCAAGACAGGTCCTATAATTCACCCCTCCACTTT,CASSQDRSYNSPLHF
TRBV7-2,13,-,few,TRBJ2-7,TGTGCCAGCAGCCGCGGTGTAGGCTACGAGCAGTACTTC,CASSRGVGYEQYF
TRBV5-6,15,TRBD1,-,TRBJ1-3,TGTGCCAGCAGCTGGGACAGCGCATCTGGAAACACCATATATTTT,CASSWDSASGNTIYF
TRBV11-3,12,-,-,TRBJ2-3,TGTGCCAGCAGTAGGGTTGCAGATACGCAGTATTTT,CASSRVADTQYF
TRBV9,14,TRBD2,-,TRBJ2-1,TGTGCCAGCAGCGCCCTAGCGGGGAGGGGTGAGCAGTTCTTC,CASSALAGRGEQFF
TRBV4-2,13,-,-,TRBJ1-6,TGTGCCAGCAGCGTCCGTTTATATTCACCCCTCCACTTT,CASSVRLYSPLHF
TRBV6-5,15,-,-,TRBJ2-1,TGTGCCAGCAGAAATAGCGGAGCCGGGATAGATGAGCAGTTCTTC,CASRNSGAGIDEQFF
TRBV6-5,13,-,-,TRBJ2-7,TGTGCCAGCAGCCAGTTGAGCTCCTACGAGCAGTACTTC,CASSQLSSYEQYF
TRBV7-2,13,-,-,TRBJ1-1,TGTGCCAGCAGCTTAACCCTGAACACTGAAGCTTTCTTT,CASSLTLNTEAFF
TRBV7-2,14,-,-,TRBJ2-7,TGTGCCAGCAGCCCACGGGACCTAACCTACGAGCAGTACTTC,CASSPRDLTYEQYF
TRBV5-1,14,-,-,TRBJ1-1,TGCGCCAGCAGCTTGGACTTCTATCAGGAGGAAGCTTTCTTT,CASSLDFYQEEAFF
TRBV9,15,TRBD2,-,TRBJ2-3,TGTGCCAGCAGCGTAGCGGGGGGGAGGGCAGATACGCAGTATTTT,CASSVAGGRADTQYF
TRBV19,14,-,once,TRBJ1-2,TGTGCCAGTAACATGAGGGTTTCTGGCTATGGCTACACCTTC,CASNMRVSGYGYTF
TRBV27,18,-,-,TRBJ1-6,TGTGCCAGCAGTATCGACCGGGACGGGAGCTCCTATAATTCACCCCTCCACTTT,CASSIDRDGSSYNSPLHF
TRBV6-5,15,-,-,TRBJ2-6,TGTGCCAGCACCCCAGGGTCAGGAGGGGCCAACGTCCTGACTTTC,CASTPGSGGANVLTF
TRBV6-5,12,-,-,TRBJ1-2,TGTGCCAGCAGTGTCAACAGGGATGGCTACACCTTC,CASSVNRDGYTF